This entry concerns a single TCR beta chain. No antigen is known for it. Looked up from germline, CDR1 is MNHNS and CDR2 is SASEGT. Between the trimmed V and J ends, which lost 1 base and 4 bases, there was a span of 8 bases. The CDR3 is 14 amino acids. This sample was included in a study of shared clonotypes between healthy human individuals. Across the study: For every donor, three CD4 naive, three CD4 memory, two CD8 naive and one CD8 memory plates were used. Study-level findings and limits: Among donors, clonotype sharing was expected to be affected by sequencing depth.

The method was immunoSEQ multiplex PCR; TCRdb's version includes in-frame clones alone and lacks a portion of them. The sample records some 95,000 clones, less than 80% being singletons. V gene TRBV6-1 combines with J gene TRBJ1-3; unclear D gene. The origin of this receptor is a man aged 25-45 years in good health. The sequenced sample was memory CD8+ T cells sorted from blood. Subset described: CD45RO+ cells pooled with CCR7-negative TemRA cells. The CDR3 spells CASSEGQSGNTIYF. The CDR3 DNA reads TGTGCCAGCAGTGAAGGGCAGAGCGGAAACACCATATATTTT.